One and the same sample provided the 5 T cell receptor beta chains below, sequenced in a study of CD8 T cells in Susac syndrome. cDNA came from approximately 0.5 to 1 ug RNA primed by random hexamers. TCRdb recomputed calls from the immunoSEQ multiplex PCR reads with MiXCR, one row per CDR3 protein. Here the sample spans about 240,000 distinct CDR3 sequences, 95% to 97% being singletons. Sequenced sample: CD4+ T cells from PBMCs. Receptors originate from a human donor with Susac syndrome.

The rearrangement joins TRBV9 to TRBJ2-1; 9 bases line up with TRBD2. Germline assignment: CDR1 SGDLS and CDR2 YYNGEE. Trimming took 3 bases from V and 9 from J; bases not matched to a gene: 16. CDR3 length: 17 residues. CDR3 nucleotide sequence: TGTGCCAGCAGCGACCTTAGCGGGAGTAGATACGTAGGTGAGCAGTTCTTC. This translates into CASSDLSGSRYVGEQFF.

The chain couples TRBV12-3 or TRBV12-4 to TRBJ2-1; 13 bases fit TRBD2. V gave up 10 bases and J gave up 7 bases; unmatched junction bases: 4. The CDR3 totals 13 residues. This CDR3 is CAKGLAGKNEQFF. The CDR3 DNA reads TGTGCCAAGGGACTAGCGGGAAAAAATGAGCAGTTCTTC.

The chain uses TRBV29-1 and TRBJ2-2; D perhaps matches TRBD1 (5 bases). V was pared by 6 bases and J by 0 bases, with 11 bases between. Germline V lookup: CDR1 SQVTM, CDR2 ANQGSEA. This CDR3 has 14 residues. The CDR3 DNA reads as TGCAGCGTAGGAAAGGGGACGAACACCGGGGAGCTGTTTTTT. Residues: CSVGKGTNTGELFF.

This chain connects TRBV27 to TRBJ2-3, with 9 bases matching TRBD2. The CDR3 covers 13 residues. The germline CDR1 and CDR2 sequences are MNHEY and SMNVEV (reference sequence). V lost 5 bases, J lost 9 bases, and 6 bases stayed unmatched. The CDR3 DNA sequence: TGTGCCAGCAGTAGAATAGCGGGAGTAACGCAGTATTTT. Translation: CASSRIAGVTQYF.

This clonotype has more than one count but fewer than ten. The rearrangement links TRBV29-1 to TRBJ2-5; D remains ambiguous. This CDR3 has 12 residues. Germline CDR1 and CDR2: SQVTM and ANQGSEA. Trimming removed 0 bases at V and 4 bases at J, with 6 bases between. CDR3 sequence: CSVEDLGETQYF. CDR3 bases: TGCAGCGTTGAAGATCTAGGAGAGACCCAGTACTTC.